This TCR beta chain is drawn from a study of blood T cell repertoires in COVID-19. Across the whole study: COVID-19 samples from acute and convalescent phases originated in the United States, Italy and Spain. In each case, the material was cDNA or gDNA derived from T cells, B-cell-depleted T cells, or PBMCs.

How the authors handled the data: By means of reference gene primer amplification, nucleated cell counts were estimated. Method: immunoSEQ multiplex PCR; TCRdb's copy keeps in-frame clones and lacks some. V and J calls and clone size are as listed in that table; D and trimming were resolved from the DNA. The sample lists about 75,000 clones; about 91% were seen once. This clone has only a few counts. This sequence originates from a woman between 50 and 59 years old with acute or convalescent COVID-19. The sequencing input was peripheral blood.

Here the CDR3 DNA reads TGTGCCTGGAAAAGGGGCAGGGGAACTGGAAACACCATATATTTT. Its protein product is CAWKRGRGTGNTIYF. This chain joins TRBV30 and TRBJ1-3; D possibly corresponds to TRBD1 (6 bases). The V gene lost 4 bases and the J gene lost 2 bases, with 15 bases spanning the gap. Germline lookup yields CDR1 GTSNPN and CDR2 SVGIG (reference sequence). The CDR3 sequence is 15 residues long.